What follows are 21 T cell receptor beta chains derived from one specimen sequenced in a study of tumor-infiltrating lymphocytes in localized non-small cell lung cancer. This table comes from immunoSEQ multiplex PCR, and its TCRdb copy is limited to in-frame clones, with some not included. Among under 35,000 clones listed, 80% to 90% were seen once. Specimen: lung tumor tissue. Every receptor here comes from a human donor with non-small cell lung cancer.

The rearrangement uses TRBV5-1 and TRBJ2-3, with D perhaps TRBD1 (5 bases). The CDR3 has 15 residues. The V gene lost 0 bases and the J gene lost 0 bases, with 8 bases spanning the gap. The germline V gene encodes CDR1 SGHRS and CDR2 YFSETQ. This CDR3 reads CASSLVPGSTDTQYF. For the CDR3, the DNA is TGCGCCAGCAGCTTGGTGCCAGGGAGCACAGATACGCAGTATTTT.

The gene calls are TRBV28 and TRBJ1-1; no clear D gene. CDR3 length equals 12 residues. The V gene's germline CDR1 is MDHEN and CDR2 SYDVKM. Between the trimmed V and J ends, which lost 4 bases and 4 bases, there was a span of 7 bases. The CDR3 bases are TGTGCCAGCAGTTGGTGGTCCACTGAAGCTTTCTTT. It specifies CASSWWSTEAFF.

The rearrangement uses TRBV20-1 and TRBJ1-2; no firm D call. V was shortened by 6 bases and J by 4 bases, with 6 bases between the two germline ends. This CDR3 spans 10 amino acids. Germline V lookup: CDR1 DFQATT, CDR2 SNEGSKA (reference sequence). DNA for the CDR3: TGCAGTGCCCATATCTATGGCTACACCTTC. Its translation is CSAHIYGYTF.

The chain uses TRBV15 and TRBJ1-6; tentatively, D is TRBD1 (6 bases). This CDR3 region has 15 residues. CDR1 and CDR2 (germline): LNHNV, YYDKDF (reference sequence). The V end lost 5 bases, the J end lost 7 bases, and 15 bases lay between the germline ends. The CDR3 coding sequence is TGTGCCACCAGCTACTGGGGACAAGAGAATTCACCCCTCCACTTT. Translated, it gives CATSYWGQENSPLHF.

The gene calls are TRBV7-2 and TRBJ1-2, with 8 bases fitting TRBD1. The V gene end was trimmed by 5 bases and the J gene end by 5 bases; junction bases not matched to a gene: 10. The CDR3 length is 15 residues. Germline CDR1 reads SGHTA; CDR2 reads FQGNSA. CDR3 DNA sequence: TGTGCCAGCAGCCCCCCCGGAACAGGGGGGTATGGCTACACCTTC. It is translated as CASSPPGTGGYGYTF.

The V and J genes are TRBV6-5 and TRBJ2-2; D gene unclear. Germline V CDR1 and CDR2: MNHEY, SVGAGI. The CDR3 runs to 15 residues. Trimming stripped 7 bases from V and 4 bases from J, with 16 bases between. CDR3 sequence (DNA): TGTGCCAGCAACCCCCAGCCTGTGCCCACCGGGGAGCTGTTTTTT. It yields the protein CASNPQPVPTGELFF.

The chain combines TRBV19 with TRBJ1-2; no firm D call. Germline assignment: CDR1 LNHDA and CDR2 SQIVND (reference sequence). The CDR3 extends over 15 amino acids. Between the trimmed V and J ends, which lost 4 bases and 3 bases, there was a span of 15 bases. CDR3 nucleotide sequence: TGTGCCAGTAGTACCCGGCTGGCCGGGGACTATGGCTACACCTTC. It encodes CASSTRLAGDYGYTF.

The rearrangement uses TRBV28 and TRBJ2-7; D is unresolved. This CDR3 region has 13 residues. The V gene lost 5 bases and the J gene lost 3 bases, with 11 bases spanning the gap. Germline V lookup: CDR1 MDHEN, CDR2 SYDVKM. CDR3 DNA: TGTGCCAGCAGTACCGAACACCTCTACGAGCAGTACTTC. Translation gives CASSTEHLYEQYF. Looking up the rest from reference TRBV28 and TRBJ2-7 gives the full variable domain: DVKVTQSSRYLVKRTGEKVFLECVQDMDHENMFWYRQDPGLGLRLIYFSYDVKMKEKGDIPEGYSVSREKKERFSLILESASTNQTSMYLCASSTEHLYEQYFGPGTRLTVT.

V usage is TRBV7-8 and J usage is TRBJ1-4, with D unclear. Germline CDR1 and CDR2: SGHVS and FQNEAQ. V lost 4 bases, J lost 3 bases, and 6 bases lay in between. This CDR3 has 13 residues. CDR3 region: CASSSWANEKLFF. CDR3 nucleotide sequence: TGTGCCAGCAGCTCCTGGGCTAATGAAAAACTGTTTTTT. The complete variable domain, with remaining parts taken from reference TRBV7-8 and TRBJ1-4, reads GAGVSQSPRYKVAKRGQDVALRCDPISGHVSLFWYQQALGQGPEFLTYFQNEAQLDKSGLPSDRFFAERPEGSVSTLKIQRTQQEDSAVYLCASSSWANEKLFFGSGTQLSVL.

The rearrangement uses TRBV7-2 and TRBJ2-3, with D unresolved. CDR1 and CDR2 from the germline V gene are SGHTA and FQGNSA. The V and J ends lost 1 base and 1 base respectively, with 9 bases between them. The CDR3 runs 15 residues. CDR3 DNA: TGTGCCAGCAGCTTAGGACGAACAGGCACAGATACGCAGTATTTT. Protein product: CASSLGRTGTDTQYF.

The chain couples TRBV30 to TRBJ2-3, with TRBD1 identical over 8 bases. CDR3 length: 16 residues. The V segment lost 3 bases and the J segment 2 bases; nucleotides outside the gene matches: 10. From germline, CDR1 is GTSNPN and CDR2 SVGIG (reference sequence). The DNA of the CDR3 is TGTGCCTGGAGACGAATGGACAGGGCTTTCACAGATACGCAGTATTTT. This gives the protein CAWRRMDRAFTDTQYF.

The chain employs TRBV7-2 and TRBJ1-6; D is unclear. This CDR3 comprises 14 residues. Germline values: CDR1 SGHTA, CDR2 FQGNSA. V lost 2 bases to trimming and J lost 4 bases, with 6 bases between them. This CDR3 reads CASSLNRYNSPLHF. The CDR3, as DNA: TGTGCCAGCAGCTTAAACAGATATAATTCACCCCTCCACTTT.

The chain combines TRBV7-9 with TRBJ2-7; 7 nucleotides align to TRBD1. This CDR3 comprises 13 residues. V dropped 4 bases and J dropped 6; count of bases not matched to a gene: 6. Per the germline V gene, CDR1 is SEHNR and CDR2 is FQNEAQ (reference sequence). CDR3 sequence reads: CASSSTGAGEQYF. CDR3 sequence (DNA): TGTGCCAGCAGCTCAACAGGGGCGGGCGAGCAGTACTTC.

The chain recombines TRBV2 with TRBJ1-2, with 7 bases fitting TRBD1. V shed 7 bases and J 2 bases; nucleotides not matched to a gene: 7. The CDR3 sequence is 14 residues long. Per the germline V gene, CDR1 is SNHLY and CDR2 is FYNNEI. The CDR3 loop is CASILDRSNYGYTF. The CDR3 bases are TGTGCCAGCATCCTGGACAGGTCGAACTATGGCTACACCTTC. Full variable domain (remainder filled in from reference TRBV2 and TRBJ1-2): EPEVTQTPSHQVTQMGQEVILRCVPISNHLYFYWYRQILGQKVEFLVSFYNNEISEKSEIFDDQFSVERPDGSNFTLKIRSTKLEDSAMYFCASILDRSNYGYTFGSGTRLTVV.

The rearrangement joins TRBV2 to TRBJ2-5; 11 positions agree with TRBD2. The CDR3 is 14 amino acids. V lost 5 bases and J lost 7; bases outside the gene matches: 6. The germline gives CDR1 SNHLY, CDR2 FYNNEI. In DNA form, the CDR3 reads TGTGCCAGCAGTAGTAGCGGGGGGGCCGGGACCCAGTACTTC. This translates into CASSSSGGAGTQYF. Full variable domain (outside the CDR3, taken from reference TRBV2 and TRBJ2-5): EPEVTQTPSHQVTQMGQEVILRCVPISNHLYFYWYRQILGQKVEFLVSFYNNEISEKSEIFDDQFSVERPDGSNFTLKIRSTKLEDSAMYFCASSSSGGAGTQYFGPGTRLLVL.

This clone has only a few counts. CDR3 amino acids: CASSQVTGQGAYEQYF. The CDR3 DNA reads as TGTGCCAGCAGCCAAGTCACAGGGCAAGGAGCCTACGAGCAGTACTTC. The chain has TRBV4-2 and TRBJ2-7, with D tentatively TRBD1 (6 bases). The CDR3 covers 16 residues. Germline CDR1 reads LGHNA; CDR2 reads YNFKEQ. The V gene lost 1 base and the J gene lost 2 bases, with 15 bases spanning the gap.

This clone was observed a single time. V usage is TRBV9 and J usage is TRBJ2-7; TRBD1 might be the D (6 bases). Per the germline V gene, CDR1 is SGDLS and CDR2 is YYNGEE. With 4 bases removed from V and 1 base from J, the gap between germline ends came to 15 bases. CDR3 size: 15 residues. The CDR3 spells CASSPEQGRSYEQYF. CDR3 DNA: TGTGCCAGCAGCCCCGAACAGGGTAGGTCCTACGAGCAGTACTTC.

This rearrangement joins TRBV4-2 to TRBJ1-3, with D unclear. Germline CDR1 is LGHNA and CDR2 is YNFKEQ. V was shortened by 1 base and J by 2 bases, with 9 bases between the two germline ends. The CDR3 loop spans 15 amino acids. Here the CDR3 reads CASSQVGGTGNTIYF. The CDR3 DNA sequence: TGTGCCAGCAGCCAAGTAGGAGGGACTGGAAACACCATATATTTT.

The chain uses TRBV4-3 and TRBJ1-2; D unclear. The CDR3 has 15 amino acids. V was trimmed by 0 bases and J by 4 bases, leaving 12 bases between them. Looked up from germline, CDR1 is LGHNA and CDR2 is YSLEER. CDR3 DNA sequence: TGCGCCAGCAGCCAAGATTGGGCGGGAGGCTATGGCTACACCTTC. This sequence encodes CASSQDWAGGYGYTF.

The genes are TRBV12-2 and TRBJ2-7. TRBV12-2 is designated a pseudogene. The CDR3 covers 14 residues. The CDR3 reads CASQPEGRSYEQYF. The DNA of the CDR3 is TGTGCAAGTCAGCCAGAGGGGAGATCCTACGAGCAGTACTTC.

The chain joins TRBV28 to TRBJ1-2; a possible D gene is TRBD1 (6 bases). Germline V gene lookup returns CDR1 MDHEN and CDR2 SYDVKM. The CDR3 loop spans 13 amino acids. Trimming took 5 bases from V and 8 from J, leaving 15 bases between them. CDR3 DNA sequence: TGTGCCAGCAGTCGTGGCGGGGGCGTGGGCTACACCTTC. This codes for CASSRGGGVGYTF.